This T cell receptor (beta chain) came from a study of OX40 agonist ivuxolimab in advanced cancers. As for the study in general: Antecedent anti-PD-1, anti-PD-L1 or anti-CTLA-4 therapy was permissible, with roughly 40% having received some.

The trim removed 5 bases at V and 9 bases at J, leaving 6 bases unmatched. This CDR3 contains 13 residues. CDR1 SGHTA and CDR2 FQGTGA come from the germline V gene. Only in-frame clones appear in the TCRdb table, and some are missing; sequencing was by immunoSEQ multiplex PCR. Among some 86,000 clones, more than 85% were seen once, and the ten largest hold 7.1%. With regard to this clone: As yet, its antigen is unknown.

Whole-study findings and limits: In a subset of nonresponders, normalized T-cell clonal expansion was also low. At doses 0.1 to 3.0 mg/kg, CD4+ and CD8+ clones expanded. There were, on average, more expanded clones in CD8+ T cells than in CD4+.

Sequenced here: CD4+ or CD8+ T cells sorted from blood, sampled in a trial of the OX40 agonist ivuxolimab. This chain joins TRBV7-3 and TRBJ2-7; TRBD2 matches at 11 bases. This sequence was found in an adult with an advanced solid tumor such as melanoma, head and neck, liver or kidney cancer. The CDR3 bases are TGTGCCAGCAGCATAGCGGGAGGGCCCCCGCAGTACTTC. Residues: CASSIAGGPPQYF.